Reported below is one T cell receptor beta chain. Its antigen is undetermined. The sample is drawn from a study of regulatory T cells in long-lasting Graves disease. Whole-study results and caveats: Shared public clonotypes totalled a few thousand in persistent patients, compared with around 880 in new patients.

Documented time point: newly diagnosed GD, antithyroid drugs for less than 3 months. PBMC RNA was the source of the TCR library. The CDR3 runs to 16 residues. V lost 4 bases and J lost 0, with 15 bases in between. CDR1 MNHEY and CDR2 SMNVEV come from the germline V gene (reference sequence). The TCR beta library used iRepertoire HTBI primers with Arm-PCR amplification of CDR3. MiXCR, run by TCRdb on the multiplex PCR reads, gives a single entry per CDR3 protein. The sample lists fewer than 550,000 distinct CDR3 sequences, roughly 17% occurring once. Separately, the same data were catalogued under a study of T cells in Graves' hyperthyroidism and ophthalmopathy. That publication notes: The study defined stable Graves' hyperthyroidism as no ophthalmopathy progression within 18 months.

The V gene is TRBV27, the J gene TRBJ1-1, with TRBD1 as a possible D gene (6 bases). The sequence was obtained from a young woman with Graves disease. Specimen: peripheral blood mononuclear cells (PBMCs), collected at new diagnosis, from a patient treated with antithyroid drugs. The CDR3 DNA follows: TGTGCCAGCAGTTCCCTTCCCCGGACAGTGAACACTGAAGCTTTCTTT. It yields the protein CASSSLPRTVNTEAFF.